A single sample gave rise to the 5 T cell receptor beta chains below, sequenced in a study of PD-L1 blockade in urothelial cancer. The time point was: pretreatment peripheral blood. The method was immunoSEQ multiplex PCR; TCRdb's version includes in-frame clones alone and lacks a portion of them. The sample contains 30,000 to 40,000 clones, 75% to 85% of which appear only once. The sequenced sample was PBMCs, obtained around atezolizumab (anti-PD-L1) treatment. These receptors came from a man aged 55 to 70 with urothelial cancer.

The CDR3 is CASSSGTGVGQPQHF. CDR3 nucleotides: TGTGCCAGCAGCTCGGGAACAGGGGTGGGTCAGCCCCAGCATTTT. This chain links TRBV7-6 with TRBJ1-5; TRBD1 aligns across 7 bases. Germline CDR1 and CDR2: SGHVS and FNYEAQ. The CDR3 totals 15 residues. The V gene end was trimmed by 4 bases and the J gene end by 6 bases; junction bases not matched to a gene: 9.

This clone has a single count. This rearrangement joins TRBV5-1 to TRBJ2-7; 8 positions match TRBD1. The CDR3 totals 15 residues. Germline CDR1 reads SGHRS; CDR2 reads YFSETQ. J lost 2 bases, V lost 4 bases, and 8 bases had no gene match. This CDR3 is CASSPGTGLTYEQYF. CDR3 bases: TGCGCCAGCAGCCCCGGGACAGGACTTACCTACGAGCAGTACTTC. Complete variable domain (other parts from reference TRBV5-1 and TRBJ2-7): KAGVTQTPRYLIKTRGQQVTLSCSPISGHRSVSWYQQTPGQGLQFLFEYFSETQRNKGNFPGRFSGRQFSNSRSEMNVSTLELGDSALYLCASSPGTGLTYEQYFGPGTRLTVT.

This rearrangement joins TRBV9 to TRBJ2-3; the match to TRBD2 covers 8 bases. In germline, CDR1 is SGDLS, CDR2 YYNGEE. V was clipped by 3 bases and J by 4 bases; unmatched bases: 10. CDR3 size: 16 residues. The CDR3 protein is CASSAPGTRLADTQYF. The CDR3 region has the DNA TGTGCCAGCAGCGCTCCCGGGACTAGACTTGCAGATACGCAGTATTTT.

The V and J genes are TRBV13 and TRBJ2-4; TRBD1 might be the D (5 bases). Germline V CDR1 and CDR2: PRHDT, FYEKMQ (reference sequence). CDR3 size: 14 residues. Trimming took 7 bases from V and 5 from J, leaving 15 bases between them. As DNA, the CDR3 is TGTGCCAGCAAGTCAGGGTTTAAGGAAAACATTCAGTACTTC. Encoded protein: CASKSGFKENIQYF.

In this sample, this clone turned up a few times. The chain combines TRBV5-1 with TRBJ1-4; 7 bases map to TRBD1. The junction had 5 bases not matched to a gene; V was cut back by 4 bases and J by 5 bases. CDR1 SGHRS and CDR2 YFSETQ come from the germline V gene. This CDR3 is built from 14 residues. In nucleotides, the CDR3 is TGCGCCAGCAGCGCCAGGGGGAGAAATGAAAAACTGTTTTTT. As protein: CASSARGRNEKLFF.